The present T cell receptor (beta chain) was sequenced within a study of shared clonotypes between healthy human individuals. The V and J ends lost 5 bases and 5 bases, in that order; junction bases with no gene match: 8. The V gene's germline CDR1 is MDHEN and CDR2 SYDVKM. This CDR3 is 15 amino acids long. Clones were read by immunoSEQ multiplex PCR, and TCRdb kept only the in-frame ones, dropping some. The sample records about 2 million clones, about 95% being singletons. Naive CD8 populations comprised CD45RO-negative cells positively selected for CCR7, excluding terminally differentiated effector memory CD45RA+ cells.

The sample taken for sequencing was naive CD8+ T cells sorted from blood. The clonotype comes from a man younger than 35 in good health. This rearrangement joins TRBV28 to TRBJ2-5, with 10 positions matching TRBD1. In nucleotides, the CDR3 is TGTGCCAGCAGTCTCCCGGGACAGGGGTGGGAGACCCAGTACTTC. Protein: CASSLPGQGWETQYF.